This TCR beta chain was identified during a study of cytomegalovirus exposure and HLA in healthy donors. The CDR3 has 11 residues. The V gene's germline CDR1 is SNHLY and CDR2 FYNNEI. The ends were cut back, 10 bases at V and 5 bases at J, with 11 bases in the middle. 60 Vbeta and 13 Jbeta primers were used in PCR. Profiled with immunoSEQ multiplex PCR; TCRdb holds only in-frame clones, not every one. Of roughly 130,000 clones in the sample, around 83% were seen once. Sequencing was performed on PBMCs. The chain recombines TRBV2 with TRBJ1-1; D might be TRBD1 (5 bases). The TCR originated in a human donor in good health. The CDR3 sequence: CATIRGTEAFF. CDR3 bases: TGTGCCACCATTCGGGGGACTGAAGCTTTCTTT.